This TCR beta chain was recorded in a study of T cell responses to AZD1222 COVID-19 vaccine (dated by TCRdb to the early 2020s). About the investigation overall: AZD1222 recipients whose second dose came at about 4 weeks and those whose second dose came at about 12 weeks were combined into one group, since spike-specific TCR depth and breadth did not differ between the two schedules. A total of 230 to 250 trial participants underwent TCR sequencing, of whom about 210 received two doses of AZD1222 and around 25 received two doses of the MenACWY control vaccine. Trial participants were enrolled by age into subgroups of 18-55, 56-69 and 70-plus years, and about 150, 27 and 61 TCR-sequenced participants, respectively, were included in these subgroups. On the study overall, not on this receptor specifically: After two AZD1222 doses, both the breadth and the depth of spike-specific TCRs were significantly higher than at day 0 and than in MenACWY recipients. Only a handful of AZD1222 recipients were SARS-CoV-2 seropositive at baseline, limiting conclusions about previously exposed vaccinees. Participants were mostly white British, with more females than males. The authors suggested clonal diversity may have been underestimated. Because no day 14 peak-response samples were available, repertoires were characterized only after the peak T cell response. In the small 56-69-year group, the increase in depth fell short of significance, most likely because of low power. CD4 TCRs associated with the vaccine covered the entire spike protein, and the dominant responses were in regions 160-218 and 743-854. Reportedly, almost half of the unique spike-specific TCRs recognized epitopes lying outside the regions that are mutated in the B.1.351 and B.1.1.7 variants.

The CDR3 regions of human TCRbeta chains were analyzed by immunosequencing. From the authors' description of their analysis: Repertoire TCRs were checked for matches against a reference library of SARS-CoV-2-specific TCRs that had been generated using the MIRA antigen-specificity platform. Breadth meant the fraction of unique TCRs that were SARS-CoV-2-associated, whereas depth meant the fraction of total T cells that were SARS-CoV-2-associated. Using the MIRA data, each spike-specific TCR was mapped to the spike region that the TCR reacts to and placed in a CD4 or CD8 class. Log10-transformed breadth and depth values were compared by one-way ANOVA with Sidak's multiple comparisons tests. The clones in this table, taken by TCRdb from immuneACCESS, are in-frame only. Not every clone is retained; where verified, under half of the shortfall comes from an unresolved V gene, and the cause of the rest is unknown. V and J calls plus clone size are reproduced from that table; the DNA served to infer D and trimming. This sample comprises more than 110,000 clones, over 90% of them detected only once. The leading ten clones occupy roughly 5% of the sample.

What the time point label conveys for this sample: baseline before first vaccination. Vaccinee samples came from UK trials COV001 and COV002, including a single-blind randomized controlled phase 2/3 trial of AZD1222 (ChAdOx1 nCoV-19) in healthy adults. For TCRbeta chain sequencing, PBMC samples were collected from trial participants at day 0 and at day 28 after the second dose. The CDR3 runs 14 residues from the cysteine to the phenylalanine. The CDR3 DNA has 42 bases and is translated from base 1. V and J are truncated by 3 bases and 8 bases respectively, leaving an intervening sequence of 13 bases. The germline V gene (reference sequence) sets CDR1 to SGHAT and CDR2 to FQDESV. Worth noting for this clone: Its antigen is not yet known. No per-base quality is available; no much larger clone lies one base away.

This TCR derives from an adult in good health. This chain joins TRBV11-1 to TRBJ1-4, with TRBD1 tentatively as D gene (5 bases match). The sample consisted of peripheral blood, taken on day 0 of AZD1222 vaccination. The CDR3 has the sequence CASSLDRDAEKLFF. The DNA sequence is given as TGTGCCAGCAGCTTGGACCGGGACGCAGAAAAACTGTTTTTT.